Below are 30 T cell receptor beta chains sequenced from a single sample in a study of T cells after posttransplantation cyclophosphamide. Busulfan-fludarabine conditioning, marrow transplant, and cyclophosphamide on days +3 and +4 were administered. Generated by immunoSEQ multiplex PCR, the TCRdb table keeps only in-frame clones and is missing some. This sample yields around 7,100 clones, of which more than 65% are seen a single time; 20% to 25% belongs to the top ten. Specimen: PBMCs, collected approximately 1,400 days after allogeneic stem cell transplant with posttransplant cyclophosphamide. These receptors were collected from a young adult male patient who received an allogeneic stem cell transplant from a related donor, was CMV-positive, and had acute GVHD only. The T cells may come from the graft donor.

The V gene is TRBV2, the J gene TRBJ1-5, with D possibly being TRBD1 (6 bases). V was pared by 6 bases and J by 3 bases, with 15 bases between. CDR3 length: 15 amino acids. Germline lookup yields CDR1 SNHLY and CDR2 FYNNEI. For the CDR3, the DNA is TGTGCCAGCAGGGCCGGGGGGGGCGTCAATCAGCCCCAGCATTTT. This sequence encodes CASRAGGGVNQPQHF.

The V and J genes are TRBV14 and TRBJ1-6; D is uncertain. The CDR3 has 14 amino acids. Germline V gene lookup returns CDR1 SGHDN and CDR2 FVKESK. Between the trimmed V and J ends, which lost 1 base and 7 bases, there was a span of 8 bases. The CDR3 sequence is CASSQGRENSPLHF. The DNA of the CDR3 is TGTGCCAGCAGCCAAGGGAGAGAGAATTCACCCCTCCACTTT.

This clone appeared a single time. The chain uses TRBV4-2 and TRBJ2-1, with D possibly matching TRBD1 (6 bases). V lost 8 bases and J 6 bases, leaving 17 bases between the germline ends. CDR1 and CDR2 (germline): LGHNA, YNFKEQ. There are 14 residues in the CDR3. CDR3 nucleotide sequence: TGTGCCAGCCGCTCGTTTGAGGGGGTCAATGAGCAGTTCTTC. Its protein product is CASRSFEGVNEQFF.

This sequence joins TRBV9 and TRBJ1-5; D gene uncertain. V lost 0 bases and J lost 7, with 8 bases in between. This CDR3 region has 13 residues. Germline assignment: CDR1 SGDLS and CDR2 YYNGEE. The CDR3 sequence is CASSVASGQPQHF. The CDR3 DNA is TGTGCCAGCAGCGTAGCATCGGGGCAGCCCCAGCATTTT. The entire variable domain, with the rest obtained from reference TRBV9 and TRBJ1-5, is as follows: DSGVTQTPKHLITATGQRVTLRCSPRSGDLSVYWYQQSLDQGLQFLIQYYNGEERAKGNILERFSAQQFPDLHSELNLSSLELGDSALYFCASSVASGQPQHFGDGTRLSIL.

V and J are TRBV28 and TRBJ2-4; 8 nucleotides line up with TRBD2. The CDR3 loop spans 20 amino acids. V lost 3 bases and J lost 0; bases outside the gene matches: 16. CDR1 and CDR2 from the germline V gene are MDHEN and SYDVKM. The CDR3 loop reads CASSFSRAGGQTLAKNIQYF. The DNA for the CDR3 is TGTGCCAGCAGTTTCTCCCGGGCGGGGGGCCAAACTCTAGCCAAAAACATTCAGTACTTC.

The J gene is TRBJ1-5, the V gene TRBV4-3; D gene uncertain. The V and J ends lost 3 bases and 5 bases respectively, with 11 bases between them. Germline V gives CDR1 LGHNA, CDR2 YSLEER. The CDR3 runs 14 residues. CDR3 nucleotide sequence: TGCGCCAGCAGCCAGGGCCACCCGGATCAGCCCCAGCATTTT. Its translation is CASSQGHPDQPQHF.

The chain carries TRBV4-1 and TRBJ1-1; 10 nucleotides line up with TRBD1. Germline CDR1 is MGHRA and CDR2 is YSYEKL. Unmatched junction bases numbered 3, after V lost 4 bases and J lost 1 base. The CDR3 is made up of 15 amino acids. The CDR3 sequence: CASSPWDRGNTEAFF. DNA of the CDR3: TGCGCCAGCAGCCCGTGGGACAGGGGGAACACTGAAGCTTTCTTT.

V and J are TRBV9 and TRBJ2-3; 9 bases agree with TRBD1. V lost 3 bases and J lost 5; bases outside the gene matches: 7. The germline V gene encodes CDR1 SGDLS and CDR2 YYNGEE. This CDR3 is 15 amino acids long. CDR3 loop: CASSGRDREKDTQYF. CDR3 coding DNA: TGTGCCAGCAGCGGCCGGGACAGGGAAAAAGATACGCAGTATTTT.

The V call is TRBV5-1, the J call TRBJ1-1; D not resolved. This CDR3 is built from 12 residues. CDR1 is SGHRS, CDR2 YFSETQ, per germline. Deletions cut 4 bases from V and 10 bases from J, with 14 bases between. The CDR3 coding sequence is TGCGCCAGCAGCATGGACGGGTTCCCAGCTTTCTTT. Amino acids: CASSMDGFPAFF.

The CDR3 DNA follows: TGTGCCAGCAGCTGGATGGGGAGTCCCAATCAGCCCCAGCATTTT. Translation gives CASSWMGSPNQPQHF. The chain joins TRBV7-2 to TRBJ1-5; D unclear. Trimming removed 4 bases at V and 3 bases at J, with 13 bases between. Germline values: CDR1 SGHTA, CDR2 FQGNSA. This CDR3 has 15 amino acids.

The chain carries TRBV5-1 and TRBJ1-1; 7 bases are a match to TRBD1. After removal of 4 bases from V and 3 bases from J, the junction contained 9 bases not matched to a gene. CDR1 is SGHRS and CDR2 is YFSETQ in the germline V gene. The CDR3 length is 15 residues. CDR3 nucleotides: TGCGCCAGCAGCATAGCTGACAGGGCAGACACTGAAGCTTTCTTT. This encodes CASSIADRADTEAFF.

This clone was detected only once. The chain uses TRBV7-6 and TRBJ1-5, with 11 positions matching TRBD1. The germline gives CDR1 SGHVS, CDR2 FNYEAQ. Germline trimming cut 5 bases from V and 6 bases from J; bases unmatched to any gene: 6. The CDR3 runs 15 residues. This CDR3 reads CASSPGQGARQPQHF. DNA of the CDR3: TGTGCCAGCAGCCCAGGACAGGGGGCCCGTCAGCCCCAGCATTTT.

The DNA of the CDR3 is TGTGCCAGCAGCCCCCTAAGCGGGGGAAGTTTCGGCTACACCTTC. Translating gives CASSPLSGGSFGYTF. The chain uses TRBV7-3 and TRBJ1-2, with D perhaps matching TRBD1 (5 bases). V was clipped by 5 bases and J by 8 bases, with 21 bases between them. The CDR3 is 15 amino acids. Per the germline V gene, CDR1 is SGHTA and CDR2 is FQGTGA.

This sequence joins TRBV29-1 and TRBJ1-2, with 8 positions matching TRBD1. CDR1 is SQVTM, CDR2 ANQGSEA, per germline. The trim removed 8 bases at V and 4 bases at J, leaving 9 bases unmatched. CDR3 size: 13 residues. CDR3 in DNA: TGCAGCTCCCCCAGGGGGCTCGCCTATGGCTACACCTTC. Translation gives CSSPRGLAYGYTF. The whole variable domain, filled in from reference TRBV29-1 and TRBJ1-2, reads SAVISQKPSRDICQRGTSLTIQCQVDSQVTMMFWYRQQPGQSLTLIATANQGSEATYESGFVIDKFPISRPNLTFSTLTVSNMSPEDSSIYLCSSPRGLAYGYTFGSGTRLTVV.

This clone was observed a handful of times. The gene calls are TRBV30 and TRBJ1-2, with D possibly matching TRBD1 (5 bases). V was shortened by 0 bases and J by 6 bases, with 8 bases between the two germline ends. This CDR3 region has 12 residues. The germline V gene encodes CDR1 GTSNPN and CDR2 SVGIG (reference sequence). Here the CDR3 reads CAWSVQEDGYTF. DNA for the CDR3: TGTGCCTGGAGTGTACAGGAAGATGGCTACACCTTC. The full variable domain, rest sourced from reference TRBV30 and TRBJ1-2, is SQTIHQWPATLVQPVGSPLSLECTVEGTSNPNLYWYRQAAGRGLQLLFYSVGIGQISSEVPQNLSASRPQDRQFILSSKKLLLSDSGFYLCAWSVQEDGYTFGSGTRLTVV.

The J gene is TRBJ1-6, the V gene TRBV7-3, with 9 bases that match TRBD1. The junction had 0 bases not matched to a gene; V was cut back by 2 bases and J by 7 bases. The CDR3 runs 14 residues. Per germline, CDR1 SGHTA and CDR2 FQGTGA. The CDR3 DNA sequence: TGTGCCAGCAGCTTAGGGACAGGGAATTCACCCCTCCACTTT. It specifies CASSLGTGNSPLHF.

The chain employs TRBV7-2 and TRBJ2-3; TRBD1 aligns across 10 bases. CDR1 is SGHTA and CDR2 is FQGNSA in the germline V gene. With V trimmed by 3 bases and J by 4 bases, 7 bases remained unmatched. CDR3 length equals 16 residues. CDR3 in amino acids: CASSFGGQGWSDTQYF. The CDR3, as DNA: TGTGCCAGCAGCTTTGGGGGACAGGGGTGGTCAGATACGCAGTATTTT. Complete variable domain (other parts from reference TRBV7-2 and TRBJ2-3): GAGVSQSPSNKVTEKGKDVELRCDPISGHTALYWYRQSLGQGLEFLIYFQGNSAPDKSGLPSDRFSAERTGGSVSTLTIQRTQQEDSAVYLCASSFGGQGWSDTQYFGPGTRLTVL.

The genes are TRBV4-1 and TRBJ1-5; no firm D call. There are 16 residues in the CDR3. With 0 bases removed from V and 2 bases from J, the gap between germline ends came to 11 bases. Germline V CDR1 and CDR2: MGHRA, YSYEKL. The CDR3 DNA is TGCGCCAGCAGCCAAGATGGAGGGTTCGGCAATCAGCCCCAGCATTTT. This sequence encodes CASSQDGGFGNQPQHF.

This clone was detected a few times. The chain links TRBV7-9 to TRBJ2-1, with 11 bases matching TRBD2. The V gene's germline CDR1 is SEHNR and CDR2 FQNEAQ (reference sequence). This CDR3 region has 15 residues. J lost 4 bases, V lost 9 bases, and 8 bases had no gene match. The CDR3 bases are TGTGCCAGAAATGGGGCTAGCGGGGGGTACAATGAGCAGTTCTTC. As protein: CARNGASGGYNEQFF.

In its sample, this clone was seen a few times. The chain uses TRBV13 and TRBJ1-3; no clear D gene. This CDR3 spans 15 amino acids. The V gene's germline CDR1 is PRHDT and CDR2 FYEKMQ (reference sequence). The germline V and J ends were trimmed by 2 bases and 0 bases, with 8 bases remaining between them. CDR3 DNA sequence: TGTGCCAGCAGCTTATCAGGATACTCTGGAAACACCATATATTTT. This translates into CASSLSGYSGNTIYF.

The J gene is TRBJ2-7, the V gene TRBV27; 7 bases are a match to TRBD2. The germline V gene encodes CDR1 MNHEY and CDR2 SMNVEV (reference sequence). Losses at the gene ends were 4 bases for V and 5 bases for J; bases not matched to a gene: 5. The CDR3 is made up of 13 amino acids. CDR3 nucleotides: TGTGCCAGCAGTTCGGGGCGGGGGAACGAGCAGTACTTC. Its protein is CASSSGRGNEQYF.

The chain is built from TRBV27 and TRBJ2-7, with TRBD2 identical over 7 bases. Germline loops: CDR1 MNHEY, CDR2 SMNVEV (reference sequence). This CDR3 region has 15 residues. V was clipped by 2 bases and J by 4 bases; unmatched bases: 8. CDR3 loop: CASSLVPSGAYEQYF. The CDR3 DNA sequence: TGTGCCAGCAGTTTAGTTCCTAGCGGAGCATACGAGCAGTACTTC.

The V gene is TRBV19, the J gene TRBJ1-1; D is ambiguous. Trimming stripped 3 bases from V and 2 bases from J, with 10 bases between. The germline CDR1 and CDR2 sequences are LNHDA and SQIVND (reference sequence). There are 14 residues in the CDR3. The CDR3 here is CASSITVRNTEAFF. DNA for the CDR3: TGTGCCAGTAGTATTACGGTCCGCAACACTGAAGCTTTCTTT.

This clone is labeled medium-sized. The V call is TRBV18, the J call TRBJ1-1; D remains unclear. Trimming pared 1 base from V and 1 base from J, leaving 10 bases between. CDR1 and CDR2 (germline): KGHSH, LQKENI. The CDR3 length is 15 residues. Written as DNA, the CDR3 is TGTGCCAGCTCACCACTTGTGACGGGGAACACTGAAGCTTTCTTT. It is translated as CASSPLVTGNTEAFF.

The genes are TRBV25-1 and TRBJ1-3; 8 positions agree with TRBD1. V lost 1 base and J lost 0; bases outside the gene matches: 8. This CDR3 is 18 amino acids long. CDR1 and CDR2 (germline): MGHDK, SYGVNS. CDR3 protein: CASSELTGQGVSGNTIYF. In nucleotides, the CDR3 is TGTGCCAGCAGTGAATTGACAGGACAGGGTGTCTCTGGAAACACCATATATTTT.

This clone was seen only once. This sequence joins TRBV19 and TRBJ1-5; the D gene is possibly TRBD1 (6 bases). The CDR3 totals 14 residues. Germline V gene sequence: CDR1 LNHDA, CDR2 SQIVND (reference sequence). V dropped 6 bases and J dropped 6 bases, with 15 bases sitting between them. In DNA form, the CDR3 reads TGTGCCAGTAGATGGGGGCAGTTGAGTCAGCCCCAGCATTTT. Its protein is CASRWGQLSQPQHF. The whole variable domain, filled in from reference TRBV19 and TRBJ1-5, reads DGGITQSPKYLFRKEGQNVTLSCEQNLNHDAMYWYRQDPGQGLRLIYYSQIVNDFQKGDIAEGYSVSREKKESFPLTVTSAQKNPTAFYLCASRWGQLSQPQHFGDGTRLSIL.

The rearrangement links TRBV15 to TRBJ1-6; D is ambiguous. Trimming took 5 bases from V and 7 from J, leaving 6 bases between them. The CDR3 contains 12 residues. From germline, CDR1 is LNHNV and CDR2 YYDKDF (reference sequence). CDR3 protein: CATSGPNSPLHF. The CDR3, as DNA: TGTGCCACCAGCGGCCCGAATTCACCCCTCCACTTT. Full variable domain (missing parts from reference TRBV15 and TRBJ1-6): DAMVIQNPRYQVTQFGKPVTLSCSQTLNHNVMYWYQQKSSQAPKLLFHYYDKDFNNEADTPDNFQSRRPNTSFCFLDIRSPGLGDTAMYLCATSGPNSPLHFGNGTRLTVT.

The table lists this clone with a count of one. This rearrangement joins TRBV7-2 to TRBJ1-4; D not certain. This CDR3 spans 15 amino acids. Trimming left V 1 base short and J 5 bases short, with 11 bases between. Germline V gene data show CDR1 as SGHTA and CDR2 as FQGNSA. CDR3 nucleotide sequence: TGTGCCAGCAGCTTAGAGAGCAGGAAGAATGAAAAACTGTTTTTT. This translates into CASSLESRKNEKLFF.

CDR3 loop: CASSKGEGETQYF. In DNA form, the CDR3 reads TGTGCCAGCAGTAAGGGGGAAGGGGAGACCCAGTACTTC. The V call is TRBV2, the J call TRBJ2-5; TRBD1 might be the D (6 bases). Germline V gives CDR1 SNHLY, CDR2 FYNNEI. The V and J ends lost 5 bases and 5 bases respectively, with 12 bases between them. This CDR3 spans 13 amino acids.

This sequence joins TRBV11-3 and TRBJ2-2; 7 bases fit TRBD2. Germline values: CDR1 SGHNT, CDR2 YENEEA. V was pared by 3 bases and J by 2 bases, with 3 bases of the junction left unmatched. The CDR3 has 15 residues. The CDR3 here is CASSFSGPNTGELFF. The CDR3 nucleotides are TGTGCCAGCAGCTTTAGCGGGCCCAACACCGGGGAGCTGTTTTTT.